These 8 T cell receptor beta chains were all obtained from the same sample, sequenced in a study of OX40 agonist ivuxolimab in advanced cancers. Clones were sequenced by immunoSEQ multiplex PCR, and TCRdb holds only the in-frame ones, with some missing. The table has 87,000 or so clones, around 82% seen once. The material sequenced was CD4+ or CD8+ T cells sorted from blood, taken in a trial of the OX40 agonist ivuxolimab. The receptors come from an adult with an advanced solid tumor such as melanoma, head and neck, liver or kidney cancer.

This rearrangement joins TRBV7-3 to TRBJ2-2, with D maybe TRBD1 (6 bases). Trimming took off 1 base at V and 4 bases at J, with 16 bases between the two ends. Germline CDR1 is SGHTA and CDR2 is FQGTGA. CDR3 size: 17 residues. The CDR3 DNA reads as TGTGCCAGCAGCTTAATAAGTGGCAGGGGTGGCACCGGGGAGCTGTTTTTT. Translated, it gives CASSLISGRGGTGELFF.

This chain joins TRBV5-1 and TRBJ2-2; unclear D gene. From germline, CDR1 is SGHRS and CDR2 YFSETQ. This CDR3 comprises 17 residues. Trimming left V 5 bases short and J 7 bases short, with 24 bases between. The DNA of the CDR3 is TGCGCCAGCAGATTTAAGGGCTACGGGCTCCGCGACGGGGAGCTGTTTTTT. Its translation: CASRFKGYGLRDGELFF.

A single count supports this clone. The chain combines TRBV9 with TRBJ2-1, with D perhaps matching TRBD2 (5 bases). This CDR3 has 17 amino acids. The V gene lost 2 bases and the J gene lost 7 bases, with 22 bases spanning the gap. Germline-derived CDR1 and CDR2 are SGDLS and YYNGEE. Written as DNA, the CDR3 is TGTGCCAGCAGCGTTGTACCGGGAACTTATCTCCTAAATGAGCAGTTCTTC. Its translation: CASSVVPGTYLLNEQFF.

The chain is built from TRBV7-6 and TRBJ2-5; D not certain. Per the germline V gene, CDR1 is SGHVS and CDR2 is FNYEAQ. The V gene lost 1 base and the J gene lost 5 bases, with 8 bases spanning the gap. CDR3 length: 13 amino acids. The CDR3 region has the DNA TGTGCCAGCAGCTTAGAGGGTTGGGAGACCCAGTACTTC. Translating gives CASSLEGWETQYF.

This clone was detected once. The V gene is TRBV2, the J gene TRBJ2-6; 9 positions agree with TRBD1. V shed 9 bases, J shed 0 bases, and the junction held 6 bases outside the gene matches. This CDR3 is 16 amino acids long. CDR1 is SNHLY, CDR2 FYNNEI, per germline. The CDR3 DNA reads as TGTGCCAGGAACAGGGGGCTAGGCTCTGGGGCCAACGTCCTGACTTTC. This translates into CARNRGLGSGANVLTF.

Here the CDR3 DNA reads TGTGCCAGCAGAGCGAGGGTACTTGGCTTAAACATTCAGTACTTC. Its protein is CASRARVLGLNIQYF. This rearrangement joins TRBV28 to TRBJ2-4; weak D call: TRBD2 (5 bases). This CDR3 spans 15 amino acids. V lost 6 bases and J lost 6, with 18 bases in between. The germline gives CDR1 MDHEN, CDR2 SYDVKM.

The V and J genes are TRBV28 and TRBJ2-2, with a possible D match to TRBD2 (7 bases). The V and J ends lost 10 bases and 4 bases respectively, with 16 bases between them. The CDR3 is 14 residues long. Germline V lookup: CDR1 MDHEN, CDR2 SYDVKM. CDR3 protein: CATQRGGLTGELFF. In DNA, the CDR3 is TGTGCCACCCAAAGGGGGGGACTCACCGGGGAGCTGTTTTTT.

The V call is TRBV4-1, the J call TRBJ2-2; 12 bases fit TRBD2. The CDR3 is made up of 19 amino acids. Germline trimming cut 1 base from V and 3 bases from J; bases unmatched to any gene: 9. Looked up from germline, CDR1 is MGHRA and CDR2 is YSYEKL. CDR3 residues: CASSQAVLAGGLDTGELFF. CDR3 sequence (DNA): TGCGCCAGCAGCCAAGCTGTTCTAGCGGGAGGGTTAGACACCGGGGAGCTGTTTTTT.